Listed here are 21 T cell receptor beta chains from one sample, sequenced in a study of PD-L1 blockade in urothelial cancer. The time point denotes: pretreatment peripheral blood. This table comes from immunoSEQ multiplex PCR, and its TCRdb copy is limited to in-frame clones, with some not included. Of roughly 40,000 clones listed, approximately 90% were seen once; the top ten hold 20% to 25%. The sample here was PBMCs, taken around atezolizumab (anti-PD-L1) treatment. The receptors originated from a donor at least 40 years old with urothelial cancer.

In this sample, this clone turned up once. The chain has TRBV11-2 and TRBJ1-2; a weak D match, TRBD1 (5 bases). V was cut by 5 bases and J by 2 bases, with 12 bases left in between. CDR1 is SGHAT and CDR2 is FQNNGV in the germline V gene. The CDR3 extends over 14 amino acids. The CDR3 reads CASSPQGGNYGYTF. CDR3 bases: TGTGCCAGCAGCCCCCAGGGCGGAAACTATGGCTACACCTTC.

The V gene is TRBV30, the J gene TRBJ1-3; D not resolved. V was clipped by 3 bases and J by 0 bases, with 18 bases between them. Germline values: CDR1 GTSNPN, CDR2 SVGIG (reference sequence). CDR3 length: 17 residues. The CDR3 spells CAWRTRGFGHSGNTIYF. CDR3 DNA sequence: TGTGCCTGGAGGACCCGAGGGTTTGGCCACTCTGGAAACACCATATATTTT. Variable domain in full (rest from reference TRBV30 and TRBJ1-3): SQTIHQWPATLVQPVGSPLSLECTVEGTSNPNLYWYRQAAGRGLQLLFYSVGIGQISSEVPQNLSASRPQDRQFILSSKKLLLSDSGFYLCAWRTRGFGHSGNTIYFGEGSWLTVV.

The sample holds a few counts of this clone. This chain connects TRBV9 to TRBJ1-1; D is uncertain. The V gene's germline CDR1 is SGDLS and CDR2 YYNGEE. V gave up 3 bases and J gave up 4 bases, with 16 bases separating them. The CDR3 totals 15 residues. The CDR3 reads CASSGPGRAGTEAFF. CDR3 in DNA: TGTGCCAGCAGCGGCCCGGGGAGGGCGGGCACTGAAGCTTTCTTT.

V gene TRBV4-1 combines with J gene TRBJ2-1; D is perhaps TRBD2 (5 bases). The CDR3 length is 16 residues. V lost 2 bases to trimming and J lost 0 bases, with 11 bases between them. Germline assignment: CDR1 MGHRA and CDR2 YSYEKL. The CDR3: CASSQFGLLSYNEQFF. CDR3 nucleotides: TGCGCCAGCAGCCAATTCGGACTCCTCTCCTACAATGAGCAGTTCTTC.

The rearrangement joins TRBV4-1 to TRBJ2-5; 7 bases align to TRBD2. The CDR3 sequence is 15 residues long. J was trimmed by 4 bases and V by 6 bases; bases with no gene match: 11. The germline V gene encodes CDR1 MGHRA and CDR2 YSYEKL. The CDR3 loop is CASRPQTSLGETQYF. The CDR3 DNA follows: TGCGCCAGCAGACCTCAGACTAGCCTCGGAGAGACCCAGTACTTC.

J is TRBJ2-7 and V is TRBV15; D not certain. The CDR3 is made up of 15 amino acids. The V gene's germline CDR1 is LNHNV and CDR2 YYDKDF (reference sequence). Trimming pared 2 bases from V and 0 bases from J, leaving 11 bases between. The CDR3 DNA reads as TGTGCCACCAGCAGATCTTACACCAACTCCTACGAGCAGTACTTC. It specifies CATSRSYTNSYEQYF. Full variable domain (remainder filled in from reference TRBV15 and TRBJ2-7): DAMVIQNPRYQVTQFGKPVTLSCSQTLNHNVMYWYQQKSSQAPKLLFHYYDKDFNNEADTPDNFQSRRPNTSFCFLDIRSPGLGDTAMYLCATSRSYTNSYEQYFGPGTRLTVT.

Only one count was recorded for this clone. The chain employs TRBV5-1 and TRBJ2-7, with 10 bases aligning to TRBD2. The J segment lost 0 bases and the V segment lost 4 bases, leaving 4 bases of the junction unmatched. Germline assignment: CDR1 SGHRS and CDR2 YFSETQ. This CDR3 region has 15 residues. The DNA of the CDR3 is TGCGCCAGCAGCGGGGGGACTAGCGACTCCTACGAGCAGTACTTC. Translated: CASSGGTSDSYEQYF.

The chain is built from TRBV28 and TRBJ1-4; D perhaps matches TRBD1 (5 bases). The V end was cut by 6 bases, the J end by 0 bases, with 8 bases between. The CDR3 loop spans 14 amino acids. Germline CDR1 MDHEN, CDR2 SYDVKM. The CDR3 sequence: CASRRTTTNEKLFF. Here the CDR3 DNA reads TGTGCCAGCAGGAGGACAACAACTAATGAAAAACTGTTTTTT.

The V call is TRBV5-1, the J call TRBJ2-4; the match to TRBD2 covers 15 bases. Trimming took 3 bases from V and 3 from J; bases not matched to a gene: 10. CDR3 length: 19 residues. Germline-derived CDR1 and CDR2 are SGHRS and YFSETQ. The CDR3: CASSWRGLAGGGGKNIQYF. The CDR3 coding sequence is TGCGCCAGCAGCTGGAGGGGACTAGCGGGAGGAGGGGGCAAAAACATTCAGTACTTC.

The V gene is TRBV27, the J gene TRBJ2-3; D perhaps matches TRBD1 (6 bases). With 7 bases removed from V and 0 bases from J, the gap between germline ends came to 29 bases. This CDR3 contains 20 residues. The germline V gene has CDR1 MNHEY and CDR2 SMNVEV (reference sequence). CDR3 sequence reads: CASISVGKRDKRKSTDTQYF. The DNA for the CDR3 is TGTGCCAGCATTAGTGTGGGCAAAAGGGACAAAAGAAAAAGCACAGATACGCAGTATTTT.

The V gene is TRBV18, the J gene TRBJ1-3; 7 bases align to TRBD1. CDR1 and CDR2 from the germline V gene are KGHSH and LQKENI. CDR3 length: 16 residues. V shed 3 bases, J shed 3 bases, and the junction held 8 bases outside the gene matches. In nucleotides, the CDR3 is TGTGCCAGCTCACCCCCCAACAGGGGTGGTGGAAACACCATATATTTT. Protein sequence: CASSPPNRGGGNTIYF.

The V and J genes are TRBV15 and TRBJ2-3, with D tentatively TRBD2 (7 bases). V was clipped by 1 base and J by 6 bases, with 14 bases between them. The CDR3 loop spans 15 amino acids. CDR1 and CDR2 (germline): LNHNV, YYDKDF (reference sequence). CDR3 protein: CATSRGQGRVDTQYF. The CDR3 DNA is TGTGCCACCAGCAGAGGTCAGGGGAGGGTGGATACGCAGTATTTT.

The chain couples TRBV18 to TRBJ1-1; tentative D call: TRBD1 (6 bases). This CDR3 has 15 amino acids. The V end lost 4 bases, the J end lost 0 bases, and 12 bases lay between the germline ends. The germline CDR1 and CDR2 sequences are KGHSH and LQKENI. The CDR3 DNA sequence: TGTGCCAGCTCACTCCAGGGGCAGGTGAACACTGAAGCTTTCTTT. This encodes CASSLQGQVNTEAFF.

V usage is TRBV5-6 and J usage is TRBJ2-7; 8 bases line up with TRBD2. Unmatched junction bases numbered 9, after V lost 3 bases and J lost 4 bases. Germline CDR1 SGHDT, CDR2 YYEEEE. This CDR3 spans 15 amino acids. CDR3 sequence reads: CASSSLAGLGYEQYF. The CDR3, as DNA: TGTGCCAGCAGCTCCTTGGCGGGACTAGGATACGAGCAGTACTTC. Full variable domain (outside the CDR3, taken from reference TRBV5-6 and TRBJ2-7): DAGVTQSPTHLIKTRGQQVTLRCSPKSGHDTVSWYQQALGQGPQFIFQYYEEEERQRGNFPDRFSGHQFPNYSSELNVNALLLGDSALYLCASSSLAGLGYEQYFGPGTRLTVT.

The rearrangement joins TRBV11-1 to TRBJ2-4, with TRBD1 matching over 11 bases. This CDR3 has 15 amino acids. The V segment lost 5 bases and the J segment 3 bases; nucleotides outside the gene matches: 3. Germline CDR1 SGHAT, CDR2 FQDESV (reference sequence). The CDR3 coding sequence is TGTGCCAGCAGCCCGGGACAGGGGGGCAAAAACATTCAGTACTTC. It yields the protein CASSPGQGGKNIQYF.

J is TRBJ1-1 and V is TRBV27, with 7 bases lining up with TRBD1. CDR1 and CDR2 from the germline V gene are MNHEY and SMNVEV (reference sequence). Losses at the gene ends were 2 bases for V and 0 bases for J; bases not matched to a gene: 3. The CDR3 consists of 15 residues. DNA for the CDR3: TGTGCCAGCAGTTTAGGGGACAGCCTGAACACTGAAGCTTTCTTT. It specifies CASSLGDSLNTEAFF.

V is TRBV11-3 and J is TRBJ2-7; TRBD2 agrees at 15 bases. J gave up 6 bases and V 5 bases, and 11 bases lay outside the gene matches. Germline lookup yields CDR1 SGHNT and CDR2 YENEEA. CDR3 length equals 17 residues. The CDR3 sequence: CASSPRTSGRVSREQYF. The DNA for the CDR3 is TGTGCCAGCAGCCCCAGGACTAGCGGGAGGGTATCCCGCGAGCAGTACTTC.

This clone showed up just once. The chain couples TRBV19 to TRBJ1-2, with TRBD1 as a possible D gene (5 bases). This CDR3 is built from 14 residues. Germline values: CDR1 LNHDA, CDR2 SQIVND (reference sequence). V was shortened by 5 bases and J by 4 bases, with 14 bases between the two germline ends. This CDR3 is CASSLPGGGYGYTF. CDR3 bases: TGTGCCAGTAGTCTCCCGGGGGGGGGCTATGGCTACACCTTC. The entire variable domain, with the rest obtained from reference TRBV19 and TRBJ1-2, is as follows: DGGITQSPKYLFRKEGQNVTLSCEQNLNHDAMYWYRQDPGQGLRLIYYSQIVNDFQKGDIAEGYSVSREKKESFPLTVTSAQKNPTAFYLCASSLPGGGYGYTFGSGTRLTVV.

The rearrangement uses TRBV30 and TRBJ2-2; 8 bases line up with TRBD2. Germline trimming cut 3 bases from V and 6 bases from J; bases unmatched to any gene: 6. This CDR3 has 14 residues. Germline CDR1 reads GTSNPN; CDR2 reads SVGIG (reference sequence). CDR3 in DNA: TGTGCCTGGAGAAGGCTAGCGGGCTCCGGGGAGCTGTTTTTT. This translates into CAWRRLAGSGELFF.

This chain joins TRBV20-1 and TRBJ2-7, with D unresolved. The CDR3 is made up of 11 amino acids. Looked up from germline, CDR1 is DFQATT and CDR2 is SNEGSKA (reference sequence). V was pared by 2 bases and J by 2 bases, with 4 bases between. CDR3 loop: CSARLAYEQYF. CDR3 DNA: TGCAGTGCTAGACTAGCCTACGAGCAGTACTTC.

The chain recombines TRBV9 with TRBJ2-2, with unresolved D. This CDR3 spans 14 amino acids. CDR1 SGDLS and CDR2 YYNGEE come from the germline V gene. V lost 0 bases to trimming and J lost 7 bases, with 10 bases between them. The CDR3 DNA follows: TGTGCCAGCAGCGTAGTGGAGCAGCACGGGGAGCTGTTTTTT. Translating gives CASSVVEQHGELFF.